These T cell receptor beta chains were read from a single sample in a study of blood T cell repertoires in COVID-19. The repertoire was sequenced with immunoSEQ multiplex PCR; TCRdb's copy has only in-frame clones and lacks some. In the table there are about 150,000 clones, more than 75% of which are singletons. The material sequenced was peripheral blood. These TCRs come from a woman aged 45-65 years with active or convalescent COVID-19. Both conserved end residues are part of each CDR3.

>TRBV7-2|TRBJ2-3
CASSLDGLAGGPSDTQYF
>TRBV15|TRBJ2-1
CATSRASSGKRFF
>TRBV6-5|TRBJ1-5
CASSPTGLHNQPQHF
>TRBV7-2|TRBJ2-7
CASSPTGGPYEQYF
>TRBV5-4|TRBJ1-2
CASHTGGASYGYTF
>TRBV27|TRBJ1-5
CASKKENSNQPQHF
>TRBV3-1/TRBV3-2|TRBJ2-3
CASSHDFSGGTDTQYF
>TRBV6-2/TRBV6-3|TRBJ2-2
CASSYSRGEFGELFF
>TRBV5-4|TRBJ2-7
CASSLDSSSYEQYF
>TRBV7-9|TRBJ2-1
CATDPWTGGDEQFF
>TRBV4-2|TRBJ1-2
CASSQPRTGGLDGYTF
>TRBV19|TRBJ1-2
CASSKGQGGAYGYTF
>TRBV19|TRBJ2-7
CATGANYEQYF
>TRBV7-7|TRBJ2-5
CASSLVLAVQETQYF
>TRBV2|TRBJ1-1
CASTLGGYTEAFF
>TRBV4-1|TRBJ1-2
CASSPGTGPYYGYTF
>TRBV18|TRBJ1-5
CASSPTQGAGNQPQHF
>TRBV30|TRBJ1-2
CAWSPDSNYGYTF
>TRBV15|TRBJ1-1
CATSRDNRNTEAFF
>TRBV28|TRBJ1-5
CASSPRTGSNQPQHF
>TRBV2|TRBJ2-1
CASRGGLNSEQFF
>TRBV9|TRBJ2-7
CASSPGGEQYF
>TRBV5-4|TRBJ2-5
CAATRPNQETQYF
>TRBV20-1|TRBJ1-1
CSASPSGGTEAFF
>TRBV7-3|TRBJ1-1
CASRRQENTEAFF
>TRBV2|TRBJ2-3
CASSDPAGVADTQYF
>TRBV29-1|TRBJ1-1
CSVGAGDYLEAFF
>TRBV25-1|TRBJ1-2
CASSEGGSYGYTF
>TRBV4-2|TRBJ2-1
CASSQEGGNEQFF
>TRBV6-5|TRBJ2-7
CASRSTGTYF
>TRBV4-3|TRBJ2-1
CASSQDRPGAYNEQFF
>TRBV19|TRBJ2-1
CASSTDHEQFF
>TRBV23-1|TRBJ2-7
CASSQSSRGAYSYEQYF
>TRBV20-1|TRBJ1-4
CSAGRGGKLFF
>TRBV9|TRBJ2-5
CASSAIGTVRETQYF
>TRBV7-2|TRBJ1-1
CASSPMDRGYTEAFF
>TRBV5-1|TRBJ1-5
CASSYGEGGNQPQHF
>TRBV5-6|TRBJ2-3
CASSSSRHTDTQYF
>TRBV30|TRBJ1-3
CAFSGASGNTIYF
>TRBV3-1/TRBV3-2|TRBJ2-5
CASSLVGTGRETQYF
>TRBV14|TRBJ1-4
CASSQGDRATNEKLFF
>TRBV29-1|TRBJ2-3
CSSLAGSTDTQYF
>TRBV7-6|TRBJ1-1
CASSSRTGVNTEAFF
>TRBV11-2|TRBJ2-7
CASSSLESSYEQYF
>TRBV7-2|TRBJ1-3
CASSPRGAGSGNTIYF
>TRBV27|TRBJ2-7
CASSLNGQGYEQYF
>TRBV30|TRBJ2-1
CAWSSGQSPRGEQFF
>TRBV6-5|TRBJ2-1
CASSWGVPYNEQFF
>TRBV12-5|TRBJ2-2
CASAQPNTGELFF
>TRBV6-2/TRBV6-3|TRBJ1-3
CASSISGRTNTIYF
>TRBV24-1|TRBJ1-3
CATPYTALSSPGQGRGNTIYF
>TRBV21-1|TRBJ1-2
CATRQAYGYTF
>TRBV15|TRBJ1-2
CATSARLGQGGGYTF
>TRBV7-2|TRBJ1-5
CASSFSGTGNQPQHF
>TRBV6-5|TRBJ2-7
CASMRAGAYEQYF
>TRBV7-3|TRBJ1-1
CASRAGMNTEAFF
>TRBV5-1|TRBJ2-2
CASSIRLAGTGELFF